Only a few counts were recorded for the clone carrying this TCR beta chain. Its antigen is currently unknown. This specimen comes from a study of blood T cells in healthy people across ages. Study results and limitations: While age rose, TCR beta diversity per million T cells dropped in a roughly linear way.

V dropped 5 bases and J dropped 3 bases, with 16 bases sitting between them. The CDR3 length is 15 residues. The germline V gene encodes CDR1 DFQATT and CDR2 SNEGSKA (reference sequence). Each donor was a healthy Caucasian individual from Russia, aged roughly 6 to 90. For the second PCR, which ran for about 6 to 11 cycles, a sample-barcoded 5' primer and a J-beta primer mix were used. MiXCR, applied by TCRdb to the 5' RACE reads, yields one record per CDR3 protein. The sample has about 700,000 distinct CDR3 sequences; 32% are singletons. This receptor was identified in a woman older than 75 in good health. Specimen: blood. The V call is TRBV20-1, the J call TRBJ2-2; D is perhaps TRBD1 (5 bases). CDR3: CSAPTAGIDTGELFF. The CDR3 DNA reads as TGCAGTGCTCCTACGGCAGGGATTGACACCGGGGAGCTGTTTTTT.